These 11 T cell receptor beta chains originate from one sample sequenced in a study of Ad26.COV2.S vaccination and SARS-CoV-2 variants. Method: immunoSEQ multiplex PCR; TCRdb's copy keeps in-frame clones and lacks some. Of about 400,000 clones listed, over 75% were seen once; the top ten hold approximately 1.9%. The sample's treatment: 19 received Ad26.COV2.S at low or high dose, single or two shots; five or six received placebo; per-sample allocation not given. Each sample was drawn 63 days after the first injection (of vaccine or placebo). The sequences come from peripheral blood, collected in a trial of Ad26.COV2.S vaccine versus placebo. These receptors were obtained from a person aged 18-65 years who received the Ad26.COV2.S COVID-19 vaccine or a placebo.

V gene TRBV11-2 combines with J gene TRBJ2-1; no clear D gene. The length of the CDR3 is 14 residues. Trimming left V 2 bases short and J 6 bases short, with 11 bases between. Germline values: CDR1 SGHAT, CDR2 FQNNGV. The CDR3 spells CASSLLRASNEQFF. The CDR3 DNA is TGTGCCAGCAGCTTACTCCGGGCCAGCAATGAGCAGTTCTTC.

V is TRBV19 and J is TRBJ1-2, with TRBD1 identical over 8 bases. Germline V gene lookup returns CDR1 LNHDA and CDR2 SQIVND (reference sequence). The CDR3 covers 14 residues. V gave up 3 bases and J gave up 4 bases; unmatched junction bases: 4. For the CDR3, the DNA is TGTGCCAGTAGTATGAGACAGGGGAGCTATGGCTACACCTTC. It is translated as CASSMRQGSYGYTF.

The V call is TRBV9, the J call TRBJ2-2; TRBD2 might be the D (7 bases). With 4 bases removed from V and 5 bases from J, the gap between germline ends came to 18 bases. Germline CDR1 and CDR2: SGDLS and YYNGEE. CDR3 length equals 16 residues. The CDR3 bases are TGTGCCAGCAGCTCACAGGGAGGGCCGGTAACCGGGGAGCTGTTTTTT. It yields the protein CASSSQGGPVTGELFF.

The chain recombines TRBV10-3 with TRBJ2-7; D gene uncertain. Germline loops: CDR1 ENHRY, CDR2 SYGVKD. CDR3 length: 15 amino acids. Trimming left V 0 bases short and J 0 bases short, with 9 bases between. The CDR3 spells CAISESGGDSYEQYF. The CDR3 DNA follows: TGTGCCATCAGTGAGTCGGGCGGAGACTCCTACGAGCAGTACTTC.

This chain links TRBV10-1 with TRBJ2-7; no clear D. The V gene lost 0 bases and the J gene lost 6 bases, with 12 bases spanning the gap. This CDR3 has 14 amino acids. From germline, CDR1 is WNHNN and CDR2 SYGVQD (reference sequence). CDR3 residues: CASSESRVEGEQYF. Written as DNA, the CDR3 is TGCGCCAGCAGTGAGTCCCGGGTGGAAGGCGAGCAGTACTTC.

J is TRBJ2-7 and V is TRBV15; TRBD1 is a possible D gene (5 bases). The germline V gene has CDR1 LNHNV and CDR2 YYDKDF (reference sequence). This CDR3 region has 16 residues. Trimming removed 0 bases at V and 6 bases at J, with 18 bases between. CDR3 sequence: CATSRDEGQGPGEQYF. The CDR3 DNA is TGTGCCACCAGCAGAGATGAAGGCCAGGGTCCGGGCGAGCAGTACTTC.

V is TRBV4-2 and J is TRBJ2-2; possible D gene TRBD2, 5 bases. Trimming took off 5 bases at V and 0 bases at J, with 13 bases between the two ends. The CDR3 consists of 16 residues. Looked up from germline, CDR1 is LGHNA and CDR2 is YNFKEQ. The CDR3 loop is CASSLSTGTNTGELFF. CDR3 in DNA: TGTGCCAGCAGCTTGAGCACCGGGACGAACACCGGGGAGCTGTTTTTT.

In its sample, this clone was seen a few times. The chain carries TRBV5-1 and TRBJ2-7; TRBD2 matches at 10 bases. Per germline, CDR1 SGHRS and CDR2 YFSETQ. This CDR3 spans 14 amino acids. V lost 5 bases to trimming and J lost 5 bases; unmatched junction nucleotides: 7. The CDR3 region has the DNA TGCGCCAGCAGTCCACTAGCGGGAAGCCACGAGCAGTACTTC. Translating it yields CASSPLAGSHEQYF.

The chain is built from TRBV19 and TRBJ2-1; D is unresolved. The V end was cut by 3 bases, the J end by 9 bases, with 9 bases between. The CDR3 is 12 amino acids. Germline CDR1 is LNHDA and CDR2 is SQIVND (reference sequence). The CDR3 bases are TGTGCCAGTAGTATCAGCCGGACTGAGCAGTTCTTC. This gives the protein CASSISRTEQFF.

This clone was counted a single time. The chain is built from TRBV7-2 and TRBJ2-7; 10 bases fit TRBD2. This CDR3 is built from 14 residues. Per the germline V gene, CDR1 is SGHTA and CDR2 is FQGNSA. With 2 bases clipped from V and 6 bases from J, the junction kept 4 bases outside the gene matches. CDR3 nucleotides: TGTGCCAGCAGCTTACTAGCGGGAGTTGGCGAGCAGTACTTC. Translation gives CASSLLAGVGEQYF.

Concerning this clone: Other DNA sequences from this sample encode an identical CDR3 as well. The V gene is TRBV27, the J gene TRBJ1-5; 8 positions match TRBD1. The J segment lost 2 bases and the V segment lost 2 bases, leaving 2 bases of the junction unmatched. Germline V gene sequence: CDR1 MNHEY, CDR2 SMNVEV (reference sequence). This CDR3 is built from 15 residues. CDR3 nucleotides: TGTGCCAGCAGTTTAGGGACAGGCGGCAATCAGCCCCAGCATTTT. Protein product: CASSLGTGGNQPQHF.